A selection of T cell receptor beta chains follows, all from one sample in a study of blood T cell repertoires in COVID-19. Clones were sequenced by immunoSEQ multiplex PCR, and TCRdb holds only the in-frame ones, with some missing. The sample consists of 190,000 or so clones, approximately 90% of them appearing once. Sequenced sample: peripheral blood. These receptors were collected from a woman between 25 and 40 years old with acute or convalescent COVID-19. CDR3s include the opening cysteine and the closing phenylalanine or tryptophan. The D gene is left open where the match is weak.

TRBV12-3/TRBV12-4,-,CASSFKIDQPQHF
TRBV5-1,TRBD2,CASSLSAGGHTGELFF
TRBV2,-,CASSERSGANVLTF
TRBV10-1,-,CASGQDIGSGNTIYF
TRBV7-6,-,CASRTSRDTAANEQFF
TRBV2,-,CASSEEHLVSYEQYF
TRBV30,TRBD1,CAWSVYRGTGYTF
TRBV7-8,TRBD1,CASSLPRDRVLETQYF
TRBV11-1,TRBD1,CASSLGTGPYNEQFF
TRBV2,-,CASSAERPDTQYF
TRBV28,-,CASRSFWEGGGTDTQYF
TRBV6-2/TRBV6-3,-,CASSQLQASGNTIYF
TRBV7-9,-,CASSSGGAVFYEQYF
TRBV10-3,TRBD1,CAISNRGQVKTQHF
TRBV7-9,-,CASSLSEPIQYF
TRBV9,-,CASSGSGFGTGELFF
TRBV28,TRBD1,CAKYPGQYEQYF
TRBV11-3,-,CASSSRETQYF
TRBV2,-,CASSARGSLFEQFF
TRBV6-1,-,CASSEVVEQFF
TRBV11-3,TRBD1,CASSLGTGAEQYF
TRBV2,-,CASRETAEKLFF
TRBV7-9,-,CASSQGTSSNTQYF
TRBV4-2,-,CASRPGAPGVF
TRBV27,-,CASSLSYRDDYGYTF
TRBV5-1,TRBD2,CASSQGRRGYEQYF
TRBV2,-,CASSPGRLNSPLHF
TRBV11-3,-,CASSSLSGEQFF
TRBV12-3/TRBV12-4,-,CASSRLSNEQFF
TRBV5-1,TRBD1,CASSSGGYYTGELFF